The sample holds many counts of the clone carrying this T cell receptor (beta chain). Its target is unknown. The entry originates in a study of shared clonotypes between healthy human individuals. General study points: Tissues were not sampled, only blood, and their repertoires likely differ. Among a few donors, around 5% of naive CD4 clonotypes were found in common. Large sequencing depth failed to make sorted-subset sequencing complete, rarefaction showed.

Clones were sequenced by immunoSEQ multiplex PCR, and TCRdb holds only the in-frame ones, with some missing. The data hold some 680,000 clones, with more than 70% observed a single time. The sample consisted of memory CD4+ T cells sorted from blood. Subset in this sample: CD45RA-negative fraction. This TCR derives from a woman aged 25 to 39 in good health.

The CDR3 bases are TGTGCCAGCAGTGTCCTTCCTAGCGGATCAACAGATACGCAGTATTTT. Protein product: CASSVLPSGSTDTQYF. The rearrangement uses TRBV6-4 and TRBJ2-3; 7 bases fit TRBD2. Unmatched junction bases numbered 10, after V lost 4 bases and J lost 3 bases. Germline CDR1 and CDR2: MRHNA and SNTAGT. This CDR3 spans 16 amino acids.